This record concerns one T cell receptor (beta chain) sequence. Its cognate antigen is unknown. Time point here: week 47, end of study. A single vaccine dose contained 300 ug of mutant IDH1 20-mer peptide, and topical imiquimod was used with it. Patients underwent eight vaccinations, which took place in weeks 1, 3, 5, 7, 11, 15, 19 and 23. New astrocytomas of WHO grade 3 or 4 that were IDH1-mutant and ATRX-lost were found in the donors. The data were taken from a study of a mutant IDH1 vaccine in newly diagnosed glioma. Method: immunoSEQ multiplex PCR; TCRdb's copy keeps in-frame clones and lacks some. The data contain tens of thousands of clones, 80% to 90% of them singletons. The V end was cut by 0 bases, the J end by 8 bases, with 20 bases between. The CDR3 sequence is 16 residues long.

This chain links TRBV5-3 with TRBJ1-2, with D possibly TRBD1 on 5 matching bases. TRBV5-3 is an ORF, and what it does is uncertain. Sequenced here: PBMCs, sampled from a glioma patient whose treatment included an IDH1 peptide vaccine. The TCR comes from a man in his forties with glioma. The CDR3 region is CARSLGVGRVRRGYTF. CDR3 DNA: TGTGCCAGAAGCTTGGGGGTCGGCAGGGTTCGTCGGGGCTACACCTTC.